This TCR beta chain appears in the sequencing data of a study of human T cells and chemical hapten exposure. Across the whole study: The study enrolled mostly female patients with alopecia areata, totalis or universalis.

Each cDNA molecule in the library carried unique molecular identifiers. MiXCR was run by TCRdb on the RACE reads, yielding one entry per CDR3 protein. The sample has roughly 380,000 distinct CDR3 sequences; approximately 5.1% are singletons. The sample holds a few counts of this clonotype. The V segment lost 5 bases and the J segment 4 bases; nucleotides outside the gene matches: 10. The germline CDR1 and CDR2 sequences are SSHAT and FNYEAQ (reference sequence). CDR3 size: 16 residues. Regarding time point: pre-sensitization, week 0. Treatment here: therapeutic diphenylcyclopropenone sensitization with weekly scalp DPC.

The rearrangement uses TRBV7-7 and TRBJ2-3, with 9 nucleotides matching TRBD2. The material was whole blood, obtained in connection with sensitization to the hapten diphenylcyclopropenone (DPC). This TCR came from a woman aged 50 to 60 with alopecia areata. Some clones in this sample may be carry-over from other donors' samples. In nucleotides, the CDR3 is TGTGCCAGCAGCCCAGGGGTAGCGGGAGTGGCAGATACGCAGTATTTT. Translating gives CASSPGVAGVADTQYF.